This TCR beta chain appears in the sequencing data of a study of cytomegalovirus exposure and HLA in healthy donors. Study results and caveats: Most of the TCR beta V segments (in an earlier analysis) were productive either about 87% or about 30% of the time. Donors were assumed by presence/absence analyses to have roughly uniform sequencing depth.

Remarks on this clone: Its specificity is not known.

The germline CDR1 and CDR2 sequences are SGHVS and FQNEAQ. This CDR3 is built from 15 residues. Deletions cut 5 bases from V and 8 bases from J, with 21 bases between. Amplification used 60 Vbeta primers and 13 Jbeta primers. Method: immunoSEQ multiplex PCR; TCRdb's copy keeps in-frame clones and lacks some. The sample records approximately 170,000 clones, approximately 71% being singletons. Sequencing was performed on PBMCs. This TCR was sampled from a male donor in good health and CMV-seronegative. The chain couples TRBV7-8 to TRBJ1-2; D perhaps matches TRBD1 (5 bases). The CDR3 sequence: CASSPETALPAGYTF. CDR3 coding DNA: TGTGCCAGCAGCCCCGAGACAGCCTTGCCGGCCGGCTACACCTTC. Filled out from reference TRBV7-8 and TRBJ1-2, the complete variable domain reads GAGVSQSPRYKVAKRGQDVALRCDPISGHVSLFWYQQALGQGPEFLTYFQNEAQLDKSGLPSDRFFAERPEGSVSTLKIQRTQQEDSAVYLCASSPETALPAGYTFGSGTRLTVV.